This passage covers 9 T cell receptor beta chains from one sample sequenced in a study of blood T cell repertoires in COVID-19. TCRdb's copy holds only in-frame clones and misses some; the assay was immunoSEQ multiplex PCR. The sample includes a few hundred thousand clones, roughly 87% seen only once; the top ten take around 0.9%. Sequencing was done on a sample of PBMCs or T cells enriched from blood (not recorded which). Every receptor here comes from a young woman who had recovered from COVID-19.

V gene TRBV5-1 combines with J gene TRBJ2-7, with D perhaps matching TRBD2 (6 bases). V lost 0 bases, J lost 7 bases, and 20 bases lay in between. The V gene's germline CDR1 is SGHRS and CDR2 YFSETQ. The CDR3 has 16 amino acids. This CDR3 reads CASSLVPSTVAGEQYF. The CDR3 DNA reads as TGCGCCAGCAGCTTGGTCCCCTCGACAGTCGCGGGGGAGCAGTACTTC.

CDR3 nucleotides: TGCGCCAGCAGCCAAGCCCTCAGGGGACAGAGGGGAGAAAAACTGTTTTTT. Translating it yields CASSQALRGQRGEKLFF. The chain carries TRBV4-3 and TRBJ1-4; 7 bases align to TRBD1. With 1 base clipped from V and 8 bases from J, the junction kept 13 bases outside the gene matches. Germline CDR1 and CDR2: LGHNA and YSLEER. The CDR3 extends over 17 amino acids.

The chain has TRBV11-2 and TRBJ1-6; D unresolved. The V and J ends lost 1 base and 9 bases respectively, with 7 bases between them. The germline gives CDR1 SGHAT, CDR2 FQNNGV. The CDR3 extends over 13 amino acids. This CDR3 is CASSLGSGSPLHF. In DNA form, the CDR3 reads TGTGCCAGCAGCTTAGGATCGGGTTCACCCCTCCACTTT.

For the CDR3, the DNA is TGTGCCAGCAGCCAACAGGCCCCTTTAACTGGGGCCAACGTCCTGACTTTC. It codes for CASSQQAPLTGANVLTF. The chain uses TRBV14 and TRBJ2-6; D remains ambiguous. Trimming cost V 2 bases and J 2 bases, with 13 bases left between them. Germline CDR1 is SGHDN and CDR2 is FVKESK. This CDR3 has 17 residues.

This rearrangement joins TRBV27 to TRBJ2-1; a weak D match, TRBD2 (5 bases). Germline V gene lookup returns CDR1 MNHEY and CDR2 SMNVEV (reference sequence). The CDR3 has 14 residues. V lost 4 bases and J lost 10, with 17 bases in between. The CDR3 bases are TGTGCCAGCAGTTCTCCTAGCCGGATAGGGGAGCAGTTCTTC. Translated, it gives CASSSPSRIGEQFF.

The chain combines TRBV7-3 with TRBJ1-1; D ambiguous. Trimming took off 3 bases at V and 5 bases at J, with 10 bases between the two ends. The CDR3 is 13 residues long. Germline CDR1 is SGHTA and CDR2 is FQGTGA. The CDR3, as DNA: TGTGCCAGCAGCTTTCGCCGGGAGACTGAAGCTTTCTTT. This encodes CASSFRRETEAFF.

The chain employs TRBV15 and TRBJ2-2; 10 nucleotides agree with TRBD2. The junction had 5 bases not matched to a gene; V was cut back by 1 base and J by 6 bases. Germline V gene data show CDR1 as LNHNV and CDR2 as YYDKDF (reference sequence). This CDR3 comprises 16 residues. CDR3 in amino acids: CATSRVSGGAAGELFF. The CDR3 region has the DNA TGTGCCACCAGCAGAGTAAGCGGGGGGGCCGCCGGGGAGCTGTTTTTT.

The CDR3 region is CASSHPGTSGNTQYF. The CDR3 nucleotides are TGCGCCAGCAGCCACCCCGGGACTAGCGGAAATACGCAGTATTTT. The chain recombines TRBV4-1 with TRBJ2-3; 11 nucleotides align to TRBD2. Germline V gene data show CDR1 as MGHRA and CDR2 as YSYEKL. V lost 3 bases, J lost 7 bases, and 6 bases stayed unmatched. The CDR3 length is 15 residues.

The V gene is TRBV28, the J gene TRBJ1-5; a weak D match, TRBD1 (5 bases). The germline gives CDR1 MDHEN, CDR2 SYDVKM. The CDR3 is made up of 15 amino acids. With 8 bases removed from V and 5 bases from J, the gap between germline ends came to 19 bases. The CDR3, as DNA: TGTGCCAGCTGGAGAGGCAGACAGTCAGATCAGCCCCAGCATTTT. It yields the protein CASWRGRQSDQPQHF.